The clone carrying this TCR beta chain was picked up one time. As yet, its antigen is unknown. These data originate in a study of T cells in Graves' hyperthyroidism and ophthalmopathy. General study results and limits: In validation, the model predicted ophthalmopathy. These predictions came a median roughly 6.5 months before onset.

Patients were excluded for uncontrolled infection, other autoimmune disease, pregnancy or lactation. The TCR beta CDR3 regions underwent amplification using RNA transcripts as the source. RT-PCR in the first round (using the HTBI primer set) targeted the TCR CDR3. From the multiplex PCR reads, TCRdb called clonotypes with MiXCR, one entry per CDR3 protein. The data show about 570,000 distinct CDR3 sequences, just over 45% seen once. V lost 5 bases and J lost 0, with 17 bases in between. The CDR3 loop spans 16 amino acids. CDR1 and CDR2 from the germline V gene are SGDLS and YYNGEE. The sequencing input was peripheral blood or thyroid tissue (not recorded which). The sequence was collected from an adult woman with Graves' disease, either hyperthyroidism or ophthalmopathy (not recorded which). The genes are TRBV9 and TRBJ1-1; possible D gene TRBD1, 5 bases. The CDR3 DNA sequence: TGTGCCAGCAGTTTTTCCGGGGGGAGCCTGAACACTGAAGCTTTCTTT. Protein sequence: CASSFSGGSLNTEAFF.